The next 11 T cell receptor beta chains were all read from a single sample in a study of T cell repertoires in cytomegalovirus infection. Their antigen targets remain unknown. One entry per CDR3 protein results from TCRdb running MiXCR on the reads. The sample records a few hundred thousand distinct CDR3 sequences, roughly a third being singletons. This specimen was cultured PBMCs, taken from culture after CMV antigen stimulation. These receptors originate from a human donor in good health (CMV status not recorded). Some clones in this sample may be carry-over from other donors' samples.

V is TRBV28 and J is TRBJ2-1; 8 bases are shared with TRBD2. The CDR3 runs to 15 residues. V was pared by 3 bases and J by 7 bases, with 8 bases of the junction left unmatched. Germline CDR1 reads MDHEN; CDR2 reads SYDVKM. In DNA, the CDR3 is TGTGCCAGCAGTTTTGGGGGGGGGACTAGGAATGAGCAGTTCTTC. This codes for CASSFGGGTRNEQFF.

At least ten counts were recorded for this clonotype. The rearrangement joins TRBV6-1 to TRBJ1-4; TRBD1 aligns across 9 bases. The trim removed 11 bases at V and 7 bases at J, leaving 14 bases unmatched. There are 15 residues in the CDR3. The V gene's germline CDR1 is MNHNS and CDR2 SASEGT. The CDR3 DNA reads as TGTGCCCTAAGGGAAGGGGGACAGGGCTTTGAAAAACTGTTTTTT. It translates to CALREGGQGFEKLFF.

Here the CDR3 reads CASSNGLAGGVAGELFF. CDR3 coding DNA: TGTGCCAGCAGCAACGGACTAGCGGGAGGGGTGGCCGGGGAGCTGTTTTTT. This chain connects TRBV7-2 to TRBJ2-2; 15 nucleotides line up with TRBD2. Germline V gene lookup returns CDR1 SGHTA and CDR2 FQGNSA. The V segment lost 5 bases and the J segment 6 bases; nucleotides outside the gene matches: 7. The CDR3 is 17 residues long.

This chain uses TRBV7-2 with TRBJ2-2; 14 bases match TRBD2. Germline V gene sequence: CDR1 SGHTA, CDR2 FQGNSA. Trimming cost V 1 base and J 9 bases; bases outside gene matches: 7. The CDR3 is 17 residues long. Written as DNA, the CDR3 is TGTGCCAGCAGCTTAGTGGGACTAGCGGGAGACAACCGGGAGCTGTTTTTT. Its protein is CASSLVGLAGDNRELFF.

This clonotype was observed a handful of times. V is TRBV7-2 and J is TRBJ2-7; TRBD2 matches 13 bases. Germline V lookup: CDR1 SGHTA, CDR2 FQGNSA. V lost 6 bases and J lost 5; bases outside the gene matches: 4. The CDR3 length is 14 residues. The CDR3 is CASSRLAGGNEQYF. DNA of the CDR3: TGTGCCAGCAGTAGACTAGCGGGAGGTAACGAGCAGTACTTC.

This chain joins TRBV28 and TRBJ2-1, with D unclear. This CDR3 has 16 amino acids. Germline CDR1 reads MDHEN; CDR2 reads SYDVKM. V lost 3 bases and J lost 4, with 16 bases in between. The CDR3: CASSLLGAVEYNEQFF. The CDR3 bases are TGTGCCAGCAGTTTGCTTGGTGCGGTGGAGTACAATGAGCAGTTCTTC.

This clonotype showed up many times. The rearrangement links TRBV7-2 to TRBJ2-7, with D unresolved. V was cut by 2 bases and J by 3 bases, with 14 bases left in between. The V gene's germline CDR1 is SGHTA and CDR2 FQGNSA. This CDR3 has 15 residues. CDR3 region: CASSLISGNLYEQYV. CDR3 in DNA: TGTGCCAGCAGCTTAATTTCGGGCAACCTCTACGAGCAGTACGTC.

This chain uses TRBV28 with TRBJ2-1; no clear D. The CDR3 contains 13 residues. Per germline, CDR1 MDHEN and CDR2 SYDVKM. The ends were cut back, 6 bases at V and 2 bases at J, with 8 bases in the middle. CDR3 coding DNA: TGTGCCAGCAGCCCCCGGCCCTACAATGAGCAGTTCTTC. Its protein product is CASSPRPYNEQFF.

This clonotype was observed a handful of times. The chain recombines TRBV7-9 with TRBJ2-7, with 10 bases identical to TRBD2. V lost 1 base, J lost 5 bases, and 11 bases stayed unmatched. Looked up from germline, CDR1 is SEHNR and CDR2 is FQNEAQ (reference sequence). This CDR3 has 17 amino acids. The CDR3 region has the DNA TGTGCCAGCAGCTTAGAAGAAGGCCTAGCGGGAGTCCACGAGCAGTACTTC. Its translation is CASSLEEGLAGVHEQYF.

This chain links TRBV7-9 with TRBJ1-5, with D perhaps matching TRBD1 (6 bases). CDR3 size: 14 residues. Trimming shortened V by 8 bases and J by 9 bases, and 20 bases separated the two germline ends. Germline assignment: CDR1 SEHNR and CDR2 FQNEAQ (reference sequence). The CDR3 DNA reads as TGTGCCAGCGGAACAGAGGGGGATAGGTCGCCCCAGCATTTT. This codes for CASGTEGDRSPQHF. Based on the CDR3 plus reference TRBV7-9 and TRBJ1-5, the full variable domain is DTGVSQNPRHKITKRGQNVTFRCDPISEHNRLYWYRQTLGQGPEFLTYFQNEAQLEKSRLLSDRFSAERPKGSFSTLEIQRTEQGDSAMYLCASGTEGDRSPQHFGDGTRLSIL.

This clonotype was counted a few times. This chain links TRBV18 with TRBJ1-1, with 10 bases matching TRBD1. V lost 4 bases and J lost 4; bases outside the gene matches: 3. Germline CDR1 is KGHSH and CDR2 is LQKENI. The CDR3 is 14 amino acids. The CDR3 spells CASSQGQGSTEAFF. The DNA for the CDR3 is TGTGCCAGCTCACAGGGACAGGGGAGCACTGAAGCTTTCTTT. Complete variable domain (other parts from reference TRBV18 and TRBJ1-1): NAGVMQNPRHLVRRRGQEARLRCSPMKGHSHVYWYRQLPEEGLKFMVYLQKENIIDESGMPKERFSAEFPKEGPSILRIQQVVRGDSAAYFCASSQGQGSTEAFFGQGTRLTVV.